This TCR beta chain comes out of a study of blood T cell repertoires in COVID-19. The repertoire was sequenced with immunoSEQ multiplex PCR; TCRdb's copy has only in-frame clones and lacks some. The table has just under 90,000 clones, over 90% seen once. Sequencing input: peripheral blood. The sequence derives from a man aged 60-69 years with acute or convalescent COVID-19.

DNA of the CDR3: TGTGCCAGCAGCCTGGGACTAGCGGACCAGGGAGAGCAGTACTTC. It yields the protein CASSLGLADQGEQYF. This rearrangement joins TRBV7-6 to TRBJ2-7, with 11 bases matching TRBD2. This CDR3 comprises 15 residues. Germline V gene data show CDR1 as SGHVS and CDR2 as FNYEAQ. The trim removed 5 bases at V and 7 bases at J, leaving 10 bases unmatched.